This T cell receptor beta chain was sequenced for a study of cytomegalovirus exposure and HLA in healthy donors. General study results and limits: Rarity marked most TCR sequences, yet some public TCRs occurred in many donors. Later, TCR association rates were found to vary by HLA locus, highest for DRB1 and lowest for HLA-C.

Trimming cost V 5 bases and J 2 bases, with 5 bases left between them. This CDR3 contains 12 residues. Germline values: CDR1 SNHLY, CDR2 FYNNEI. Comment on this clone: The antigen remains undetermined.

A multiplex PCR was run with 60 Vbeta primers and 13 Jbeta primers. TCRdb's table, derived via immunoSEQ multiplex PCR, lists solely in-frame clones and lacks some. Altogether roughly 130,000 clones are present, more than 65% being singletons, with the ten largest covering about 3%. Specimen: PBMCs. The clonotype originates from an older woman in good health and CMV-seropositive. The J gene is TRBJ2-3, the V gene TRBV2; D not certain. This chain's CDR3 is CASSSHTDTQYF. The CDR3 DNA follows: TGTGCCAGCAGTTCCCACACAGATACGCAGTATTTT. The complete variable domain, with remaining parts taken from reference TRBV2 and TRBJ2-3, reads EPEVTQTPSHQVTQMGQEVILRCVPISNHLYFYWYRQILGQKVEFLVSFYNNEISEKSEIFDDQFSVERPDGSNFTLKIRSTKLEDSAMYFCASSSHTDTQYFGPGTRLTVL.